These 22 T cell receptor beta chains share one sample of origin, sequenced in a study of technical replicates of blood from a handful of donors. Using immunoSEQ multiplex PCR, the repertoire was profiled, and TCRdb retains in-frame clones only, with some absent. The data show tens of thousands of clones, around 94% seen once. The sequencing input was T cells isolated from PBMCs. These receptor sequences come from a human donor in good health.

The CDR3 here is CASKPSSGGQPQHF. CDR3 sequence (DNA): TGTGCCAGCAAGCCCTCGTCGGGTGGTCAGCCCCAGCATTTT. The chain recombines TRBV6-5 with TRBJ1-5, with unresolved D. Trimming took off 7 bases at V and 6 bases at J, with 16 bases between the two ends. The germline V gene has CDR1 MNHEY and CDR2 SVGAGI. The CDR3 has 14 residues.

The chain combines TRBV4-1 with TRBJ1-3, with 7 bases matching TRBD1. Looked up from germline, CDR1 is MGHRA and CDR2 is YSYEKL. This CDR3 is 17 amino acids long. The ends lost 0 bases at V and 2 bases at J; junction bases unmatched: 7. CDR3 loop: CASSQDSTGSAGNTIYF. The CDR3 coding sequence is TGCGCCAGCAGCCAAGACTCGACAGGGAGCGCTGGAAACACCATATATTTT.

The chain carries TRBV27 and TRBJ2-7; the match to TRBD1 covers 7 bases. The germline V gene has CDR1 MNHEY and CDR2 SMNVEV (reference sequence). The CDR3 is made up of 15 amino acids. V was clipped by 4 bases and J by 1 base; unmatched bases: 7. The CDR3 loop is CASSSRRDSSYEQYF. In nucleotides, the CDR3 is TGTGCCAGCAGTTCCCGCCGGGACAGTTCCTACGAGCAGTACTTC.

The gene calls are TRBV5-1 and TRBJ2-3, with 9 positions matching TRBD2. Trimming cost V 0 bases and J 2 bases; bases outside gene matches: 4. Germline values: CDR1 SGHRS, CDR2 YFSETQ. This CDR3 has 16 residues. The CDR3 sequence: CASSLASGANTDTQYF. The DNA of the CDR3 is TGCGCCAGCAGCTTGGCTAGCGGGGCTAACACAGATACGCAGTATTTT.

The chain links TRBV5-1 to TRBJ1-2; 7 nucleotides agree with TRBD1. The CDR3 has 15 residues. Looked up from germline, CDR1 is SGHRS and CDR2 is YFSETQ. V was clipped by 0 bases and J by 7 bases; unmatched bases: 9. The CDR3 DNA sequence: TGCGCCAGCAGCTTGGGGACAGGCATAATCTCTGGCTACACCTTC. As protein: CASSLGTGIISGYTF. The full variable domain, in which reference TRBV5-1 and TRBJ1-2 provide the parts outside the CDR3, is KAGVTQTPRYLIKTRGQQVTLSCSPISGHRSVSWYQQTPGQGLQFLFEYFSETQRNKGNFPGRFSGRQFSNSRSEMNVSTLELGDSALYLCASSLGTGIISGYTFGSGTRLTVV.

The sample holds one count of this clone. The genes are TRBV7-8 and TRBJ2-5; TRBD1 agrees at 9 bases. The germline V gene has CDR1 SGHVS and CDR2 FQNEAQ. The CDR3 is 18 residues long. Trimming at V came to 2 bases and at J to 1 base, leaving 11 bases not matched to a gene. CDR3 coding DNA: TGTGCCAGCAGCTTACTACCCGGGACAGGGCTGGTCCAAGAGACCCAGTACTTC. It codes for CASSLLPGTGLVQETQYF.

This clone has only one observation. This chain connects TRBV7-8 to TRBJ2-5; TRBD1 might be the D (5 bases). CDR3 length: 16 amino acids. V lost 6 bases and J 3 bases, leaving 20 bases between the germline ends. The germline V gene encodes CDR1 SGHVS and CDR2 FQNEAQ. The CDR3 spells CASRKTRTSQKETQYF. In DNA form, the CDR3 reads TGTGCCAGCAGGAAGACCAGGACATCTCAAAAAGAGACCCAGTACTTC.

The rearrangement links TRBV28 to TRBJ2-5; TRBD2 matches 7 bases. The CDR3 has 16 amino acids. V lost 10 bases and J lost 6; bases outside the gene matches: 20. Germline-derived CDR1 and CDR2 are MDHEN and SYDVKM. CDR3 nucleotides: TGTGCCACCCTCCCCCCCCAAGCGGGGAGCGGAAAGACCCAGTACTTC. Its protein product is CATLPPQAGSGKTQYF.

The V call is TRBV28, the J call TRBJ2-1; D is perhaps TRBD2 (5 bases). The germline gives CDR1 MDHEN, CDR2 SYDVKM. The CDR3 runs 17 residues. V was cut by 5 bases and J by 6 bases, with 23 bases left in between. In DNA, the CDR3 is TGTGCCAGCAGTCCCGGAAAATTAAGCACTAGAAGCAATGAGCAGTTCTTC. Protein sequence: CASSPGKLSTRSNEQFF. The full variable domain, with the rest looked up from reference TRBV28 and TRBJ2-1, is DVKVTQSSRYLVKRTGEKVFLECVQDMDHENMFWYRQDPGLGLRLIYFSYDVKMKEKGDIPEGYSVSREKKERFSLILESASTNQTSMYLCASSPGKLSTRSNEQFFGPGTRLTVL.

This chain joins TRBV10-2 and TRBJ2-7; 7 bases are a match to TRBD2. Trimming took 4 bases from V and 0 from J; bases not matched to a gene: 6. Germline lookup yields CDR1 WSHSY and CDR2 SAAADI. This CDR3 comprises 15 residues. CDR3 amino acids: CASSGSGWYSYEQYF. The CDR3, as DNA: TGCGCCAGCAGTGGTAGCGGGTGGTACTCCTACGAGCAGTACTTC.

This chain connects TRBV6-1 to TRBJ1-5; 8 bases are shared with TRBD1. J was trimmed by 6 bases and V by 3 bases; bases with no gene match: 7. Germline assignment: CDR1 MNHNS and CDR2 SASEGT. The CDR3 loop spans 15 amino acids. The CDR3 here is CASSEGRGRGQPQHF. For the CDR3, the DNA is TGTGCCAGCAGTGAGGGCAGGGGGCGCGGTCAGCCCCAGCATTTT.

This chain connects TRBV14 to TRBJ2-5; maybe TRBD2 (6 bases). This CDR3 comprises 17 residues. The germline CDR1 and CDR2 sequences are SGHDN and FVKESK. V was trimmed by 1 base and J by 5 bases, leaving 20 bases between them. CDR3 nucleotides: TGTGCCAGCAGCCAAGCAGATTATTTAGGGAGGTGGGAGACCCAGTACTTC. It yields the protein CASSQADYLGRWETQYF.

The CDR3 region is CASRWTGGEKLFF. The DNA for the CDR3 is TGTGCCAGTAGGTGGACAGGGGGTGAAAAACTGTTTTTT. The chain joins TRBV19 to TRBJ1-4; 10 bases map to TRBD1. The germline V gene encodes CDR1 LNHDA and CDR2 SQIVND (reference sequence). This CDR3 is built from 13 residues. Losses at the gene ends were 6 bases for V and 7 bases for J; bases not matched to a gene: 2.

The chain combines TRBV5-1 with TRBJ1-2; a weak D match, TRBD1 (6 bases). V shed 1 base and J shed 6 bases, with 13 bases lying between them. Germline-derived CDR1 and CDR2 are SGHRS and YFSETQ. The CDR3 is 14 amino acids. The CDR3 here is CASSLSGTTDGYTF. The CDR3, as DNA: TGCGCCAGCAGCTTGTCGGGGACAACAGATGGCTACACCTTC.

The rearrangement uses TRBV19 and TRBJ2-7; 8 nucleotides align to TRBD2. The V segment lost 2 bases and the J segment 3 bases; nucleotides outside the gene matches: 3. CDR3 length: 14 amino acids. Looked up from germline, CDR1 is LNHDA and CDR2 is SQIVND (reference sequence). CDR3 nucleotides: TGTGCCAGTAGTATAACTAGCGGAAGCTACGAGCAGTACTTC. Its translation is CASSITSGSYEQYF.

The chain links TRBV4-2 to TRBJ2-1; D possibly corresponds to TRBD1 (5 bases). Trimming pared 1 base from V and 7 bases from J, leaving 17 bases between. The CDR3 has 16 residues. Looked up from germline, CDR1 is LGHNA and CDR2 is YNFKEQ. CDR3 sequence: CASSQVGQGYSNEQFF. In DNA form, the CDR3 reads TGTGCCAGCAGCCAAGTTGGGCAGGGTTATTCAAATGAGCAGTTCTTC.

V usage is TRBV4-2 and J usage is TRBJ2-7; tentative D call: TRBD2 (6 bases). The germline V gene encodes CDR1 LGHNA and CDR2 YNFKEQ. The V and J ends lost 4 bases and 4 bases respectively, with 11 bases between them. The CDR3 is 13 residues long. Written as DNA, the CDR3 is TGTGCCAGCAGCCGGGAGCGGGCTTACGAGCAGTACTTC. It encodes CASSRERAYEQYF.

The genes are TRBV7-6 and TRBJ2-7; 9 bases agree with TRBD1. The ends lost 5 bases at V and 6 bases at J; junction bases unmatched: 8. In germline, CDR1 is SGHVS, CDR2 FNYEAQ. This CDR3 comprises 14 residues. The CDR3 region is CASSPTGGLGEQYF. The CDR3 DNA reads as TGTGCCAGCAGCCCTACAGGGGGCTTAGGCGAGCAGTACTTC. The variable domain in full, with the rest retrieved from reference TRBV7-6 and TRBJ2-7, is GAGVSQSPRYKVTKRGQDVALRCDPISGHVSLYWYRQALGQGPEFLTYFNYEAQQDKSGLPNDRFSAERPEGSISTLTIQRTEQRDSAMYRCASSPTGGLGEQYFGPGTRLTVT.

V and J are TRBV30 and TRBJ1-3; the match to TRBD1 covers 7 bases. J lost 6 bases, V lost 2 bases, and 13 bases had no gene match. The CDR3 has 16 amino acids. Germline CDR1 is GTSNPN and CDR2 is SVGIG (reference sequence). The CDR3 protein is CAWSPHPAGTVNTIYF. CDR3 nucleotides: TGTGCCTGGAGTCCGCATCCCGCCGGGACAGTAAACACCATATATTTT.

The CDR3: CASSIDRVSPYTDTQYF. The CDR3 bases are TGTGCCAGTAGTATCGACAGGGTTTCCCCTTACACAGATACGCAGTATTTT. The V and J genes are TRBV19 and TRBJ2-3, with 7 nucleotides matching TRBD1. The V gene end was trimmed by 3 bases and the J gene end by 2 bases; junction bases not matched to a gene: 11. This CDR3 region has 17 residues. Per the germline V gene, CDR1 is LNHDA and CDR2 is SQIVND (reference sequence).

This chain uses TRBV6-5 with TRBJ2-5; D is ambiguous. The ends were cut back, 3 bases at V and 2 bases at J, with 7 bases in the middle. Germline V gene lookup returns CDR1 MNHEY and CDR2 SVGAGI. CDR3 length: 13 amino acids. The CDR3 loop reads CASSYGRQETQYF. CDR3 DNA: TGTGCCAGCAGTTATGGGCGTCAAGAGACCCAGTACTTC.

The CDR3 is CASSLPKSPRSEQYF. Here the CDR3 DNA reads TGCGCCAGCAGCTTGCCTAAGTCTCCCCGGAGCGAGCAGTACTTC. The rearrangement links TRBV5-1 to TRBJ2-7; D gene ambiguous. CDR3 length: 15 residues. Trimming removed 1 base from V and 6 bases from J, with 17 bases in between. Germline-derived CDR1 and CDR2 are SGHRS and YFSETQ.